Below are 23 T cell receptor beta chains sequenced from a single sample in a study of Graves' ophthalmopathy and Graves' hyperthyroidism. TCR beta CDR3 regions were amplified from RNA transcripts. Second-round multiplex PCR followed a first-round RT-PCR using HTBI primers. MiXCR, applied by TCRdb to the multiplex PCR reads, yields one record per CDR3 protein. Of 600,000 to 950,000 distinct CDR3 sequences in the sample, 40% were seen once. Specimen: peripheral blood. The origin of the receptors is an adult man with Graves' ophthalmopathy.

This chain links TRBV5-1 with TRBJ2-5, with D maybe TRBD2 (6 bases). V gave up 4 bases and J gave up 3 bases, with 10 bases separating them. From germline, CDR1 is SGHRS and CDR2 YFSETQ. CDR3 length equals 13 residues. The CDR3, as DNA: TGCGCCAGCAGCCCCGGCGGGAAAGAGACCCAGTACTTC. The encoded protein is CASSPGGKETQYF.

This clonotype has at least ten counts. The rearrangement links TRBV7-9 to TRBJ2-5; D uncertain. V was pared by 5 bases and J by 6 bases, with 7 bases between. CDR1 SEHNR and CDR2 FQNEAQ come from the germline V gene (reference sequence). The CDR3 extends over 11 amino acids. CDR3 protein: CASSPKQTQYF. CDR3 sequence (DNA): TGTGCCAGCAGCCCGAAACAGACCCAGTACTTC. Based on the CDR3 plus reference TRBV7-9 and TRBJ2-5, the full variable domain is DTGVSQNPRHKITKRGQNVTFRCDPISEHNRLYWYRQTLGQGPEFLTYFQNEAQLEKSRLLSDRFSAERPKGSFSTLEIQRTEQGDSAMYLCASSPKQTQYFGPGTRLLVL.

In this sample, this clonotype turned up many times. The chain carries TRBV29-1 and TRBJ2-7, with TRBD2 identical over 8 bases. V shed 2 bases, J shed 2 bases, and the junction held 5 bases outside the gene matches. CDR3 length equals 14 residues. The V gene's germline CDR1 is SQVTM and CDR2 ANQGSEA. In DNA, the CDR3 is TGCAGCGTTGAAACTAGCGGAACGACCTACGAGCAGTACTTC. This sequence encodes CSVETSGTTYEQYF.

Ten or more counts support this clonotype. V is TRBV10-3 and J is TRBJ1-3; D gene uncertain. This CDR3 region has 15 residues. Trimming took off 4 bases at V and 2 bases at J, with 12 bases between the two ends. Germline CDR1 and CDR2: ENHRY and SYGVKD. The CDR3 sequence is CAISATESPGNTIYF. The DNA for the CDR3 is TGTGCCATCAGTGCGACCGAGTCCCCTGGAAACACCATATATTTT.

The gene calls are TRBV2 and TRBJ2-7, with no clear D. The CDR3 is 15 amino acids. Trimming left V 6 bases short and J 5 bases short, with 20 bases between. The germline CDR1 and CDR2 sequences are SNHLY and FYNNEI. The DNA for the CDR3 is TGTGCCAGCAGAACAGACGGTCCAGGTATCCACGAGCAGTACTTC. This encodes CASRTDGPGIHEQYF.

V usage is TRBV20-1 and J usage is TRBJ2-2; D might be TRBD2 (7 bases). Per germline, CDR1 DFQATT and CDR2 SNEGSKA (reference sequence). CDR3 length equals 16 residues. V was trimmed by 6 bases and J by 2 bases, leaving 19 bases between them. CDR3 sequence reads: CSAPQGGGANTGELFF. The DNA of the CDR3 is TGCAGTGCCCCACAGGGCGGGGGCGCTAACACCGGGGAGCTGTTTTTT.

On this clonotype: With a much larger clone just one base away, this may be a read error. The V gene is TRBV25-1, the J gene TRBJ1-6; D not certain. CDR3 length: 12 amino acids. Between the trimmed V and J ends, which lost 6 bases and 15 bases, there was a span of 15 bases. Germline V lookup: CDR1 MGHDK, CDR2 SYGVNS. CDR3 sequence (DNA): TGTGCCAGCAGCGTAGACCGAGGTTTCCTCCACTTT. Amino acid sequence: CASSVDRGFLHF. The full variable domain, in which reference TRBV25-1 and TRBJ1-6 provide the parts outside the CDR3, is EADIYQTPRYLVIGTGKKITLECSQTMGHDKMYWYQQDPGMELHLIHYSYGVNSTEKGDLSSESTVSRIRTEHFPLTLESARPSHTSQYLCASSVDRGFLHFGNGTRLTVT.

This sequence joins TRBV11-2 and TRBJ2-2; a weak D match, TRBD2 (6 bases). Between the trimmed V and J ends, which lost 8 bases and 4 bases, there was a span of 17 bases. The CDR3 has 15 residues. Germline values: CDR1 SGHAT, CDR2 FQNNGV. DNA of the CDR3: TGTGCCAGCGAAGTGGAGGGTAGCGGCACCGGGGAGCTGTTTTTT. Its translation: CASEVEGSGTGELFF.

The chain uses TRBV10-3 and TRBJ1-4; D is ambiguous. CDR3 length: 14 residues. The germline V gene encodes CDR1 ENHRY and CDR2 SYGVKD. Trimming cost V 1 base and J 2 bases, with 5 bases left between them. CDR3 nucleotides: TGTGCCATCAGTGAGTTTGGGACTAATGAAAAACTGTTTTTT. This gives the protein CAISEFGTNEKLFF.

The chain links TRBV7-3 to TRBJ2-7; tentative D call: TRBD2 (6 bases). CDR3 size: 16 residues. Trimming left V 0 bases short and J 0 bases short, with 12 bases between. Germline V gene lookup returns CDR1 SGHTA and CDR2 FQGTGA. CDR3 protein: CASSLTSRRDSYEQYF. As DNA, the CDR3 is TGTGCCAGCAGCTTAACTTCGCGGCGGGACTCCTACGAGCAGTACTTC. The whole variable domain, filled in from reference TRBV7-3 and TRBJ2-7, reads GAGVSQTPSNKVTEKGKYVELRCDPISGHTALYWYRQSLGQGPEFLIYFQGTGAADDSGLPNDRFFAVRPEGSVSTLKIQRTERGDSAVYLCASSLTSRRDSYEQYFGPGTRLTVT.

The chain combines TRBV9 with TRBJ1-6; 10 bases are shared with TRBD1. CDR3 size: 14 residues. CDR1 is SGDLS, CDR2 YYNGEE, per germline. Germline trimming cut 4 bases from V and 8 bases from J; bases unmatched to any gene: 3. This CDR3 reads CASSWTGGDSPLHF. As DNA, the CDR3 is TGTGCCAGCAGCTGGACAGGGGGGGATTCACCCCTCCACTTT.

This clonotype was detected many times. The chain employs TRBV16 and TRBJ2-7; TRBD1 matches 9 bases. Per germline, CDR1 KGHSY and CDR2 FQNENV. Unmatched junction bases numbered 8, after V lost 3 bases and J lost 8 bases. This CDR3 has 14 amino acids. The DNA of the CDR3 is TGTGCCAGCAGCCACGGGACAGGGCCTCGACAGCAGTACTTC. Protein product: CASSHGTGPRQQYF. The full variable domain, in which reference TRBV16 and TRBJ2-7 provide the parts outside the CDR3, is GEEVAQTPKHLVRGEGQKAKLYCAPIKGHSYVFWYQQVLKNEFKFLISFQNENVFDETGMPKERFSAKCLPNSPCSLEIQATKLEDSAVYFCASSHGTGPRQQYFGPGTRLTVT.

This clonotype occurred once. The chain has TRBV29-1 and TRBJ2-7; TRBD2 is a possible D gene (5 bases). The CDR3 is 13 amino acids. Trimming shortened V by 4 bases and J by 7 bases, and 17 bases separated the two germline ends. Germline CDR1 is SQVTM and CDR2 is ANQGSEA. CDR3 sequence (DNA): TGCAGCGTTGTCGGGGAGAACACCGGGGAGCAGTACTTC. Translation: CSVVGENTGEQYF.

Many counts were recorded for this clonotype. CDR3 residues: CASSGDSREQYF. CDR3 sequence (DNA): TGTGCCAGTAGTGGGGACTCAAGAGAGCAGTACTTC. J is TRBJ2-7 and V is TRBV19; TRBD2 might be the D (6 bases). This CDR3 is 12 amino acids long. Germline V gene data show CDR1 as LNHDA and CDR2 as SQIVND (reference sequence). V was trimmed by 5 bases and J by 7 bases, leaving 12 bases between them. The whole variable domain, filled in from reference TRBV19 and TRBJ2-7, reads DGGITQSPKYLFRKEGQNVTLSCEQNLNHDAMYWYRQDPGQGLRLIYYSQIVNDFQKGDIAEGYSVSREKKESFPLTVTSAQKNPTAFYLCASSGDSREQYFGPGTRLTVT.

This clonotype was counted a few times. This rearrangement joins TRBV7-9 to TRBJ1-3; possible D gene TRBD1, 6 bases. From germline, CDR1 is SEHNR and CDR2 FQNEAQ (reference sequence). The CDR3 has 15 amino acids. Trimming stripped 3 bases from V and 0 bases from J, with 9 bases between. CDR3 sequence (DNA): TGTGCCAGCAGCTTGGGGGCCTACTCTGGAAACACCATATATTTT. Translated: CASSLGAYSGNTIYF.

This chain connects TRBV14 to TRBJ2-7, with D perhaps matching TRBD1 or TRBD2 (5 bases each). Trimming left V 4 bases short and J 2 bases short, with 21 bases between. CDR3 length equals 17 residues. Per germline, CDR1 SGHDN and CDR2 FVKESK. For the CDR3, the DNA is TGTGCCAGCAGCCTGGGACCCCGGTCGAGAGAGACCTACGAGCAGTACTTC. Translating gives CASSLGPRSRETYEQYF.

The chain recombines TRBV29-1 with TRBJ1-2, with 11 positions matching TRBD1. Germline-derived CDR1 and CDR2 are SQVTM and ANQGSEA. The CDR3 length is 15 residues. The trim removed 3 bases at V and 6 bases at J, leaving 9 bases unmatched. CDR3 bases: TGCAGCGTTGACATGGACAGGGGGCGCCCCGATGGCTACACCTTC. Protein: CSVDMDRGRPDGYTF. Based on the CDR3 plus reference TRBV29-1 and TRBJ1-2, the full variable domain is SAVISQKPSRDICQRGTSLTIQCQVDSQVTMMFWYRQQPGQSLTLIATANQGSEATYESGFVIDKFPISRPNLTFSTLTVSNMSPEDSSIYLCSVDMDRGRPDGYTFGSGTRLTVV.

Remarks on this clonotype: This may be a read error: a much more frequent sequence differs by one nucleotide. The rearrangement uses TRBV29-1 and TRBJ1-2; D is uncertain. The CDR3 contains 12 residues. Germline assignment: CDR1 SQVTM and CDR2 ANQGSEA. CDR3: CSVVRTNYGCTF. In DNA form, the CDR3 reads TGCAGCGTTGTGCGGACTAACTATGGCTGCACCTTC.

This chain links TRBV20-1 with TRBJ1-6; possible D gene TRBD1, 6 bases. The germline V gene has CDR1 DFQATT and CDR2 SNEGSKA (reference sequence). The CDR3 consists of 16 residues. V was pared by 1 base and J by 10 bases, with 20 bases between. The CDR3 loop is CSARVGGRLLGSPLHF. CDR3 bases: TGCAGTGCTAGAGTGGGGGGGCGCTTGCTTGGGTCACCCCTCCACTTT.

The J gene is TRBJ2-7, the V gene TRBV15; D is perhaps TRBD1 or TRBD2 (5 bases each). Germline V gene lookup returns CDR1 LNHNV and CDR2 YYDKDF (reference sequence). The V end was cut by 0 bases, the J end by 6 bases, with 15 bases between. CDR3 length equals 15 residues. The CDR3 DNA sequence: TGTGCCACCAGCAGAGATTTGGAGCGTGGGACCGAGCAGTACTTC. It specifies CATSRDLERGTEQYF.

This clonotype turned up a few times. The rearrangement uses TRBV11-2 and TRBJ2-7; D ambiguous. The CDR3 consists of 12 residues. Germline assignment: CDR1 SGHAT and CDR2 FQNNGV. Trimming took 5 bases from V and 2 from J, leaving 7 bases between them. The CDR3 bases are TGTGCCAGCAGCAGGGTCCCCTACGAGCAGTACTTC. It yields the protein CASSRVPYEQYF.

This clonotype has more than one count but fewer than ten. The chain combines TRBV4-2 with TRBJ2-5; TRBD1 is a possible D gene (6 bases). The CDR3 length is 12 residues. Germline assignment: CDR1 LGHNA and CDR2 YNFKEQ. V was clipped by 10 bases and J by 9 bases, with 18 bases between them. CDR3 amino acids: CATTSGPGAQYF. The CDR3 DNA is TGTGCCACGACGAGCGGACCAGGGGCCCAGTACTTC.

J is TRBJ2-7 and V is TRBV7-2; D possibly corresponds to TRBD2 (6 bases). CDR3 length: 13 residues. Germline CDR1 and CDR2: SGHTA and FQGNSA. The V end was cut by 6 bases, the J end by 0 bases, with 9 bases between. The chain's CDR3 is CASREGNSYEQYF. The CDR3 DNA follows: TGTGCCAGCAGGGAGGGGAACTCCTACGAGCAGTACTTC.